The 6 T cell receptor beta chains given below trace back to one sample, sequenced in a study of T cell repertoires in cytomegalovirus infection. Antigens of these TCRs are unknown. TCRdb itself ran the reads through MiXCR, one entry per CDR3 protein. The top ten hold around an eighth of the sample, which has hundreds of thousands of distinct CDR3 sequences, roughly 30% seen once. The sequencing here drew on cultured CD8+ T cells from PBMCs, taken from culture after CMV antigen stimulation. Receptor source: a human donor in good health (CMV status not recorded). Some clones in this sample may be carry-over from other donors' samples.

The rearrangement uses TRBV12-3 or TRBV12-4 and TRBJ2-3; 10 bases fit TRBD1. The CDR3 length is 15 residues. The trim removed 7 bases at V and 1 base at J, leaving 5 bases unmatched. The chain's CDR3 is CASNFGTGGTDTQYF. CDR3 DNA: TGTGCCAGCAACTTCGGGACAGGGGGCACAGATACGCAGTATTTT.

This clonotype was counted only a few times. This chain links TRBV11-2 with TRBJ1-5, with D uncertain. CDR3 length equals 13 residues. Trimming pared 4 bases from V and 9 bases from J, leaving 13 bases between. Germline loops: CDR1 SGHAT, CDR2 FQNNGV. The CDR3 DNA reads TGTGCCAGCAGCTCTGGGCCAGCTTGGCCCCAGCATTTT. This codes for CASSSGPAWPQHF.

The V call is TRBV27, the J call TRBJ1-2; 8 nucleotides line up with TRBD1. V lost 8 bases and J lost 5; bases outside the gene matches: 10. The CDR3 is made up of 14 amino acids. CDR1 is MNHEY, CDR2 SMNVEV, per germline (reference sequence). The CDR3 reads CASYGAGGSYGYTF. The CDR3, as DNA: TGTGCCAGCTACGGGGCAGGGGGCAGTTATGGCTACACCTTC.

The rearrangement uses TRBV5-4 and TRBJ2-1; 9 bases are a match to TRBD1. Germline V lookup: CDR1 SGHNT, CDR2 YYREEE (reference sequence). The junction had 8 bases not matched to a gene; V was cut back by 4 bases and J by 15 bases. This CDR3 has 12 residues. The CDR3, as DNA: TGTGCCAGCAGCGGGGCCGGGACAGGGCCGTTCTTC. This translates into CASSGAGTGPFF.

This clonotype came up many times. The V and J genes are TRBV7-6 and TRBJ2-7; TRBD1 aligns across 9 bases. The CDR3 is 16 amino acids. Germline V CDR1 and CDR2: SGHVS, FNYEAQ. Trimming cost V 4 bases and J 3 bases; bases outside gene matches: 10. CDR3 in DNA: TGTGCCAGCAGCTCGGGACAGGGTAAAAAAGGCTACGAGCAGTACTTC. Amino acid sequence: CASSSGQGKKGYEQYF.

The chain couples TRBV12-3 or TRBV12-4 to TRBJ1-1; TRBD1 is a possible D gene (5 bases). V gave up 3 bases and J gave up 1 base, with 18 bases separating them. The length of the CDR3 is 17 residues. The DNA for the CDR3 is TGTGCCAGCAGTTTGTCGGGGCTCTCCGAATCGAACACTGAAGCTTTCTTT. Translation: CASSLSGLSESNTEAFF.